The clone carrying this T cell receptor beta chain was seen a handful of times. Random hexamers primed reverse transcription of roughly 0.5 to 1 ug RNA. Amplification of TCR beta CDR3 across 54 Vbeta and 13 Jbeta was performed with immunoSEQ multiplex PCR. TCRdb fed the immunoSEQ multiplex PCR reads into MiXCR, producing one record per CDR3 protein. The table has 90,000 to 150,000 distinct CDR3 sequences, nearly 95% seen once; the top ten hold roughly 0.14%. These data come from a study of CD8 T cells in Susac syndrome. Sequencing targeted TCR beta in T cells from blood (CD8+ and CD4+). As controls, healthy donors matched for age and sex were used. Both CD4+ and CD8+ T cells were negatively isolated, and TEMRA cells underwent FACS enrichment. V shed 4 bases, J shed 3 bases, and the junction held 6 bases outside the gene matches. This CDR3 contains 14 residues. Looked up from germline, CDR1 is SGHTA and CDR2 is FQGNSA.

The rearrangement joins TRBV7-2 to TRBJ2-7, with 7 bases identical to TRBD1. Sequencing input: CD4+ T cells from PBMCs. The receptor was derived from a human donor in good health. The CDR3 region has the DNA TGTGCCAGCAGCTCCCGGACAGGAAGCTACGAGCAGTACTTC. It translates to CASSSRTGSYEQYF. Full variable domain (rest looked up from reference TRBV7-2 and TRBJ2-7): GAGVSQSPSNKVTEKGKDVELRCDPISGHTALYWYRQSLGQGLEFLIYFQGNSAPDKSGLPSDRFSAERTGGSVSTLTIQRTQQEDSAVYLCASSSRTGSYEQYFGPGTRLTVT.